These T cell receptor beta chains were read from a single sample in a study of T-cell memory formation after mild COVID-19. TCRdb reprocessed the 5' RACE reads via MiXCR and lists one record per CDR3 protein. The sample has roughly 480,000 distinct CDR3 sequences, around 27% seen once; the top ten hold around 12%. Sequencing was performed on PBMCs or a T cell subset sorted from them (not recorded which). All receptors come from an adult woman who had mild COVID-19 (a few samples of this study predate the infection). Cell type and time point are not known. CDR3s include the opening cysteine and the closing phenylalanine or tryptophan. A D gene is named only where the DNA matches it firmly. Rows give clone size only sometimes, using once, few, many, or a class for an expanded clone.

>-|TRBV18|-|TRBJ2-1
CASSPQGNMGYNEQFF
TGTGCCAGCTCACCTCAGGGGAACATGGGGTACAATGAGCAGTTCTTC
>-|TRBV5-5|-|TRBJ1-3
CASSPGTYSGNTIYF
TGTGCCAGCAGCCCAGGGACGTACTCTGGAAACACCATATATTTT
>-|TRBV6-2/TRBV6-3|TRBD1|TRBJ2-3
CASTYGTGGYTDTQYF
TGTGCCAGCACCTACGGTACAGGGGGATACACAGATACGCAGTATTTT
>-|TRBV14|-|TRBJ2-3
CASSPLGESTDTQYF
TGTGCCAGCAGCCCCTTAGGTGAGAGCACAGATACGCAGTATTTT
>-|TRBV15|-|TRBJ1-1
CATSRDRRDNTEAFF
TGTGCCACCAGCAGAGATCGGCGGGATAACACTGAAGCTTTCTTT
>-|TRBV6-5|-|TRBJ1-2
CASRRATGGYGYTF
TGTGCCAGCAGGCGGGCCACCGGTGGCTATGGCTACACCTTC
>-|TRBV20-1|TRBD2|TRBJ2-5
CSARGTTAWETQYF
TGCAGTGCTAGGGGGACTACAGCTTGGGAGACCCAGTACTTC
>few|TRBV9|-|TRBJ1-2
CASSAHPGRDNGYTF
TGTGCCAGCAGCGCGCACCCGGGCAGGGACAATGGCTACACCTTC
>-|TRBV18|-|TRBJ1-4
CASSPTGATVREKLFF
TGTGCCAGCTCACCGACGGGAGCCACCGTCAGGGAAAAACTGTTTTTT
>-|TRBV6-6|TRBD1|TRBJ2-1
CASSPTGTGGVGQFF
TGTGCCAGCAGTCCCACCGGGACAGGGGGCGTGGGGCAGTTCTTC
>-|TRBV27|-|TRBJ2-7
CASSFRGSREQYF
TGTGCCAGCAGTTTTCGGGGGTCGAGAGAGCAGTACTTC
>few|TRBV12-3/TRBV12-4|TRBD2|TRBJ2-1
CASSSGTSWSDEQFF
TGTGCCAGCAGTTCCGGGACTAGCTGGAGTGATGAGCAGTTCTTC
>few|TRBV9|-|TRBJ2-7
CASSLPGGTDNHEQYF
TGTGCCAGCAGCCTACCCGGAGGGACCGACAACCACGAGCAGTACTTC
>-|TRBV4-3|-|TRBJ2-7
CASSQDRVGSRVVYEQYF
TGCGCCAGCAGCCAAGATCGAGTCGGTTCCAGGGTTGTCTACGAGCAGTACTTC
>few|TRBV6-2/TRBV6-3|-|TRBJ2-7
CASSLPGAQAYEQYF
TGTGCCAGCAGCCTCCCGGGAGCCCAGGCCTACGAGCAGTACTTC
>-|TRBV20-1|TRBD2|TRBJ2-3
CSARGTSGGTSTDTQYF
TGCAGTGCTAGAGGGACTAGCGGGGGGACTAGCACAGATACGCAGTATTTT
>few|TRBV5-1|-|TRBJ1-5
CASSLAPGAGGQPQHF
TGCGCCAGCAGCTTGGCCCCAGGGGCGGGGGGGCAGCCCCAGCATTTT
>-|TRBV15|-|TRBJ2-3
CATRSTADTQYF
TGTGCCACCAGGTCTACCGCCGATACGCAGTATTTT
>few|TRBV24-1|TRBD2|TRBJ2-3
CATSDRGLGTKSTDTQYF
TGTGCCACCAGTGACCGCGGACTAGGGACTAAGAGCACAGATACGCAGTATTTT
>-|TRBV29-1|TRBD1|TRBJ2-7
CSVEETGQGAHEQYF
TGCAGCGTTGAAGAGACGGGACAGGGGGCCCACGAGCAGTACTTC
>-|TRBV18|-|TRBJ2-3
CASSPQGSTDTQYF
TGTGCCAGCTCACCCCAGGGGAGCACAGATACGCAGTATTTT
>few|TRBV15|-|TRBJ2-4
CAAGFAKNIQYF
TGTGCCGCCGGCTTTGCCAAAAACATTCAGTACTTC
>-|TRBV4-1|-|TRBJ2-6
CASSQGGGANVLTF
TGCGCCAGCAGCCAAGGGGGTGGGGCCAACGTCCTGACTTTC
>few|TRBV14|-|TRBJ2-3
CASSHLGANTDTQYF
TGTGCCAGCAGCCACTTGGGGGCTAACACAGATACGCAGTATTTT
>few|TRBV20-1|TRBD1|TRBJ2-7
CSARDPRTGSPYEQYF
TGCAGTGCTAGAGATCCCCGGACAGGGAGTCCCTACGAGCAGTACTTC
>few|TRBV27|-|TRBJ2-1
CASSLYPSASSYNEQFF
TGTGCCAGCAGTTTATATCCTAGCGCGAGCTCCTACAATGAGCAGTTCTTC
>few|TRBV7-2|-|TRBJ2-1
CASSLNARGYSSYNEQFF
TGTGCCAGCAGCTTAAATGCGCGCGGATATAGCTCCTACAATGAGCAGTTCTTC
>-|TRBV7-9|-|TRBJ1-1
CASSDSNWGNTEAFF
TGTGCCAGCTCCGATTCTAATTGGGGGAACACTGAAGCTTTCTTT
>-|TRBV29-1|TRBD1|TRBJ1-1
CSVRTGWDTEAFF
TGCAGCGTCCGGACAGGGTGGGACACTGAAGCTTTCTTT
>-|TRBV5-4|-|TRBJ2-2
CASSLESGELFF
TGTGCCAGCAGCTTGGAGAGCGGGGAGCTGTTTTTT
>-|TRBV29-1|TRBD1|TRBJ1-4
CSVMIDTGAREKLFF
TGCAGCGTCATGATTGATACAGGGGCTCGGGAAAAACTGTTTTTT
>few|TRBV15|TRBD2|TRBJ2-3
CATSGLAGVSQYF
TGTGCCACCAGCGGTCTAGCGGGAGTTTCGCAGTATTTT
>-|TRBV4-2|-|TRBJ1-5
CASSQDGHTNQPQHF
TGTGCCAGCAGCCAAGATGGACACACCAATCAGCCCCAGCATTTT
>-|TRBV5-1|TRBD1|TRBJ2-7
CASSSSTGDGEQYF
TGCGCCAGCAGCTCCTCGACAGGGGATGGCGAGCAGTACTTC
>-|TRBV7-8|TRBD1|TRBJ2-1
CASKGQDSYNEQFF
TGTGCCAGCAAGGGACAGGACTCCTACAATGAGCAGTTCTTC
>-|TRBV20-1|-|TRBJ2-4
CSAGDGGGKNIQYF
TGCAGTGCTGGGGATGGAGGGGGCAAAAACATTCAGTACTTC
>-|TRBV11-2|TRBD1|TRBJ2-1
CASSSRTGVKNEQFF
TGTGCCAGCAGCTCCCGGACAGGGGTTAAGAATGAGCAGTTCTTC
>-|TRBV20-1|-|TRBJ2-3
CSALGPDTDTQYF
TGCAGTGCCCTCGGGCCCGACACAGATACGCAGTATTTT
>few|TRBV9|-|TRBJ2-2
CASSEGGELFF
TGTGCCAGCAGCGAGGGGGGGGAGCTGTTTTTT
>-|TRBV4-3|TRBD2|TRBJ2-7
CASSQDWTSGRYEQYF
TGCGCCAGCAGCCAAGATTGGACTAGCGGGAGGTACGAGCAGTACTTC
>-|TRBV7-2|TRBD2|TRBJ2-3
CASSFLAGGGTDTQYF
TGTGCCAGCAGCTTCCTAGCGGGGGGCGGGACAGATACGCAGTATTTT
>-|TRBV12-3/TRBV12-4|-|TRBJ1-1
CASILTAEAFF
TGTGCCAGCATTCTGACAGCTGAAGCTTTCTTT
>few|TRBV12-3/TRBV12-4|-|TRBJ2-1
CASRFTVKRNNEQFF
TGTGCCAGCAGATTTACCGTCAAGCGTAACAATGAGCAGTTCTTC
>-|TRBV6-2/TRBV6-3|-|TRBJ2-1
CASRRLVPQYNEQFF
TGTGCCAGCAGACGACTAGTCCCCCAATACAATGAGCAGTTCTTC
>-|TRBV7-2|TRBD2|TRBJ2-3
CASSPGTRGDTDTQYF
TGTGCCAGCAGCCCAGGGACTAGAGGAGACACAGATACGCAGTATTTT
>few|TRBV7-7|TRBD2|TRBJ2-1
CASSLAGGTFLEQFF
TGTGCTAGCAGCTTAGCGGGGGGGACTTTTTTGGAGCAGTTCTTC
>-|TRBV9|-|TRBJ2-7
CASSVGGSSSYEQYF
TGTGCCAGCAGCGTAGGAGGGTCCTCATCCTACGAGCAGTACTTC
>-|TRBV5-4|TRBD2|TRBJ2-2
CASSLGLGASGSNTGELFF
TGTGCCAGCAGCTTGGGTTTAGGGGCTAGCGGGAGTAACACCGGGGAGCTGTTTTTT
>-|TRBV5-5|-|TRBJ2-1
CASSILQGIEFF
TGTGCCAGCAGCATCCTACAGGGAATTGAGTTCTTC
>many|TRBV7-2|-|TRBJ2-3
CASSTFSEETQYF
TGTGCCAGCAGCACCTTTAGCGAAGAGACGCAGTATTTT
>-|TRBV20-1|-|TRBJ2-7
CSARIDPSSYEQYF
TGCAGTGCTAGAATAGACCCATCCTCCTACGAGCAGTACTTC
>-|TRBV6-2/TRBV6-3|TRBD2|TRBJ2-7
CASSSGLADSYEQYF
TGTGCCAGCAGTTCGGGACTAGCGGACTCCTACGAGCAGTACTTC
>-|TRBV7-9|-|TRBJ1-5
CASSFGQQGQPQHF
TGTGCCAGCAGCTTCGGACAGCAGGGACAGCCCCAGCATTTT
>-|TRBV5-1|-|TRBJ2-5
CASSRDWETQYF
TGCGCCAGCAGCCGGGACTGGGAGACCCAGTACTTC
>-|TRBV12-5|-|TRBJ2-3
CASGLIGTDTQYF
TGTGCTAGTGGTTTGATTGGCACAGATACGCAGTATTTT
>-|TRBV7-3|TRBD1|TRBJ1-2
CASSPGTGGSSYTF
TGTGCCAGCAGCCCCGGGACAGGGGGGTCCAGCTACACCTTC
>-|TRBV4-3|TRBD2|TRBJ2-7
CASSQDSGRSYEQYF
TGCGCCAGCAGCCAAGATAGCGGGAGATCCTACGAGCAGTACTTC